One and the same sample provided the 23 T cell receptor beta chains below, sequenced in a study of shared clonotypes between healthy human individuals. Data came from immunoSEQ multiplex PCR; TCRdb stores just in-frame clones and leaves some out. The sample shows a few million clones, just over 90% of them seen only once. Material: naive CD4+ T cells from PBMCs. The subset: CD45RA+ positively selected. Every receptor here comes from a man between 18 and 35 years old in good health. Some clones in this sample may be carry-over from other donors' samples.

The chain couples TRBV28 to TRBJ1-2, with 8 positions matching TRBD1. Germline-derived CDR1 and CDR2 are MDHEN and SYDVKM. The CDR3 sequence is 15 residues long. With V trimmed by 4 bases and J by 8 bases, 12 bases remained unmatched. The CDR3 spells CASSSSGDRPLGYTF. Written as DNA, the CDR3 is TGTGCCAGCAGTTCATCGGGGGACAGGCCCCTAGGCTACACCTTC.

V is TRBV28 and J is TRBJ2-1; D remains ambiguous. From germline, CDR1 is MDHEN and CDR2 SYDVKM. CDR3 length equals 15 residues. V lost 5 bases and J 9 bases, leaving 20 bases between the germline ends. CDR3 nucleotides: TGTGCCAGCAGTGCAGGTCGAGTCGCGGCCACTGAGCAGTTCTTC. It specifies CASSAGRVAATEQFF.

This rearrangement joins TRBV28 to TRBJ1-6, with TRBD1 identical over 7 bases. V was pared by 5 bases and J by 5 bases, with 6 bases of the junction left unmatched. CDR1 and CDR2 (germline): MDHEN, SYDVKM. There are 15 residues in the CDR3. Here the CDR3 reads CASSPRQGDNSPLHF. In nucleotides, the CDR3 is TGTGCCAGCAGTCCACGACAGGGCGATAATTCACCCCTCCACTTT.

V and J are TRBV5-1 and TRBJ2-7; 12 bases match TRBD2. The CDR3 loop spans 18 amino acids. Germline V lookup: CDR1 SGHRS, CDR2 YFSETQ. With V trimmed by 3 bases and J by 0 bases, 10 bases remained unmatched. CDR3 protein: CASSSGGTSGPSSYEQYF. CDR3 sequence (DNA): TGCGCCAGCAGCTCGGGGGGGACTAGCGGGCCGAGCTCCTACGAGCAGTACTTC.

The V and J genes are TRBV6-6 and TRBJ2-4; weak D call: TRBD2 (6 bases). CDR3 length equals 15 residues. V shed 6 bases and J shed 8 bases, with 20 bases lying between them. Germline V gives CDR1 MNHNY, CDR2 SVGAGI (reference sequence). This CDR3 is CASRKIGGMGDIQYF. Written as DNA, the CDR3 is TGTGCCAGCAGAAAAATCGGAGGGATGGGTGACATTCAGTACTTC.

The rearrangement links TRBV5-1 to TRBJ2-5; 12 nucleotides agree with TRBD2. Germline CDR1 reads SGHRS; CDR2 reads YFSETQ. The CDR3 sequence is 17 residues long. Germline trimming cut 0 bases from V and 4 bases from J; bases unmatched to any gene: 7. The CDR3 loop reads CASSLGASGRGRETQYF. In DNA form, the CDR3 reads TGCGCCAGCAGCTTGGGAGCTAGCGGGAGGGGGCGAGAGACCCAGTACTTC.

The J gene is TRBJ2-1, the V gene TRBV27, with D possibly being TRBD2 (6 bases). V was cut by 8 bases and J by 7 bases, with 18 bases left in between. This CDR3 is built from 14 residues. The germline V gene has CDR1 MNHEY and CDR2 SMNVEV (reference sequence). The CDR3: CASVSLADRNEQFF. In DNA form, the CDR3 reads TGTGCCAGCGTATCCTTAGCGGACCGAAATGAGCAGTTCTTC.

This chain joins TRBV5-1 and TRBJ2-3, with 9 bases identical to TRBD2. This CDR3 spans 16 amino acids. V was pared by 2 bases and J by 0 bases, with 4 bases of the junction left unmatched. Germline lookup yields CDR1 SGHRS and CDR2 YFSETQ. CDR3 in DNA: TGCGCCAGCAGCTTACCGGGACTAGCAAGCACAGATACGCAGTATTTT. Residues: CASSLPGLASTDTQYF.

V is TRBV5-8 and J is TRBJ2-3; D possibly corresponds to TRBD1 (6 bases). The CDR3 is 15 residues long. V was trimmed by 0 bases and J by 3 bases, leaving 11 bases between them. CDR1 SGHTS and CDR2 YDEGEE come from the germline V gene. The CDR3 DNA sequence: TGTGCCAGCAGCTTGGGGGGGCGCGGTACAGATACGCAGTATTTT. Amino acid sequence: CASSLGGRGTDTQYF.

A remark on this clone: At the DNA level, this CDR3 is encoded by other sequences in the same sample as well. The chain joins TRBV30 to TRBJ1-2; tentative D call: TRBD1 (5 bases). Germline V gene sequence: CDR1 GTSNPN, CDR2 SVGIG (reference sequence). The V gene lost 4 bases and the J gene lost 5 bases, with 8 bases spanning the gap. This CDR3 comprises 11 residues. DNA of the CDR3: TGTGCCTGGACCGGGGGTTATGGCTACACCTTC. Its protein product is CAWTGGYGYTF.

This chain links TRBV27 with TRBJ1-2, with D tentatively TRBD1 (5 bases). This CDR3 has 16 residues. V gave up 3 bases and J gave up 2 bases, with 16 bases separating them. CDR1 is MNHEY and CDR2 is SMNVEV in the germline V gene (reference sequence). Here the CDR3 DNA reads TGTGCCAGCAGTTTTGGTAGACAGTCCTCGAACTATGGCTACACCTTC. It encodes CASSFGRQSSNYGYTF.

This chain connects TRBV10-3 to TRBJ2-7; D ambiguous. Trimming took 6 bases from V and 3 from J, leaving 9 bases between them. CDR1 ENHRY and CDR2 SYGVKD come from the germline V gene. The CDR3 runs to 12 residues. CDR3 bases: TGTGCCATCAGCTTTGACATCTACGAGCAGTACTTC. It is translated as CAISFDIYEQYF.

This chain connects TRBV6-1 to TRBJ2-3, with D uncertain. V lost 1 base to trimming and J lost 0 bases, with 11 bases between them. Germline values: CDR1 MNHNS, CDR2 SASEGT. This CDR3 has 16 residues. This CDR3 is CASSEGGWGSTDTQYF. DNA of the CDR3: TGTGCCAGCAGTGAAGGGGGTTGGGGAAGCACAGATACGCAGTATTTT.

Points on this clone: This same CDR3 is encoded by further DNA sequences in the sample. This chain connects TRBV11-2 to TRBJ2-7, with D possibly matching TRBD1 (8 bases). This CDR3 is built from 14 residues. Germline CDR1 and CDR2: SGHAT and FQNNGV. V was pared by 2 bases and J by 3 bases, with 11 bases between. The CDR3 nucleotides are TGTGCCAGCAGCTTAACAGGGGGGGACTACGAGCAGTACTTC. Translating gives CASSLTGGDYEQYF.

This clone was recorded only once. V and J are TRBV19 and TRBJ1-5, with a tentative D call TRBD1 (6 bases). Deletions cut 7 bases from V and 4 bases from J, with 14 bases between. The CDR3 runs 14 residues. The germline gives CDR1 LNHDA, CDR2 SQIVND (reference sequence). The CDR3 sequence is CASTTARGNQPQHF. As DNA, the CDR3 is TGTGCCAGTACCACCGCGAGGGGGAATCAGCCCCAGCATTTT.

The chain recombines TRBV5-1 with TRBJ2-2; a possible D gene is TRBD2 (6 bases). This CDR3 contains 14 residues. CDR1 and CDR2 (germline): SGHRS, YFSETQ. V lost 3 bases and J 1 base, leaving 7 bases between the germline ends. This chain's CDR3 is CASSYSGNTGELFF. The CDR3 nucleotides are TGCGCCAGCAGCTATAGCGGGAACACCGGGGAGCTGTTTTTT.

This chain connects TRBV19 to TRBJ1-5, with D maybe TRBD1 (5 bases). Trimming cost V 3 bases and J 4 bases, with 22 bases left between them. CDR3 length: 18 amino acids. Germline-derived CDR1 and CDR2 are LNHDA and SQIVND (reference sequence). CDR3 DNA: TGTGCCAGTAGTATTTGGGGGGTGGACCGTTTAAGAAATCAGCCCCAGCATTTT. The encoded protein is CASSIWGVDRLRNQPQHF.

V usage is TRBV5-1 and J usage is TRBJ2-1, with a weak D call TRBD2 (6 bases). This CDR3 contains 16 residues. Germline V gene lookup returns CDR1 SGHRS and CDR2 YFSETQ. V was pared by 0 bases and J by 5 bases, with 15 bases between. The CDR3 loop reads CASSLALPGVNNEQFF. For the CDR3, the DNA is TGCGCCAGCAGCTTGGCCTTGCCGGGGGTTAACAATGAGCAGTTCTTC. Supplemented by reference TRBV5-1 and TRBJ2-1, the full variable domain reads KAGVTQTPRYLIKTRGQQVTLSCSPISGHRSVSWYQQTPGQGLQFLFEYFSETQRNKGNFPGRFSGRQFSNSRSEMNVSTLELGDSALYLCASSLALPGVNNEQFFGPGTRLTVL.

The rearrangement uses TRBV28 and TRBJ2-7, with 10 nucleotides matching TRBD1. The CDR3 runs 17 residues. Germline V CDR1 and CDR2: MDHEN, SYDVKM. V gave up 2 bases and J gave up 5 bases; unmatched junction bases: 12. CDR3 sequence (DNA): TGTGCCAGCAGTTTAAGGACAACCGGGACAGGGGCCCACGAGCAGTACTTC. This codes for CASSLRTTGTGAHEQYF.

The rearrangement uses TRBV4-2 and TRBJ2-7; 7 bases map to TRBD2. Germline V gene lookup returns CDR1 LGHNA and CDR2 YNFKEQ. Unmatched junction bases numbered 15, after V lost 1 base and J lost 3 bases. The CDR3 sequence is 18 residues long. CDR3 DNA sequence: TGTGCCAGCAGCCAAGCAGGACTAGGCGGGAGTAAAGGCTACGAGCAGTACTTC. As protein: CASSQAGLGGSKGYEQYF.

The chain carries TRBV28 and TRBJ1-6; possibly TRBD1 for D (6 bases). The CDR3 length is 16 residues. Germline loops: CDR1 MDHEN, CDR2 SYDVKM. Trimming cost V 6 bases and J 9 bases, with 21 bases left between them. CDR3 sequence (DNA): TGTGCCAGCAGAAATAAAGGCGTGGCAGGGGCTTCACCCCTCCACTTT. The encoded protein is CASRNKGVAGASPLHF.

The CDR3 sequence is CASSIMVDQPQHF. CDR3 sequence (DNA): TGTGCCAGTAGTATAATGGTAGATCAGCCCCAGCATTTT. The chain combines TRBV19 with TRBJ1-5; no clear D gene. The CDR3 sequence is 13 residues long. Trimming removed 2 bases at V and 5 bases at J, with 7 bases between. Germline-derived CDR1 and CDR2 are LNHDA and SQIVND (reference sequence).

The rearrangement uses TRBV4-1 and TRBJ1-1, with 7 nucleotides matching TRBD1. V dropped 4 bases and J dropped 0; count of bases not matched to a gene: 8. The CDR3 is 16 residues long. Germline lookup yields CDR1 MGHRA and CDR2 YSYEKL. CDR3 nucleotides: TGCGCCAGCAGCCGACCGGGACAGAGTTTGAACACTGAAGCTTTCTTT. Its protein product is CASSRPGQSLNTEAFF.